Below are 5 T cell receptor beta chains sequenced from a single sample in a study of tumor-infiltrating lymphocytes in oesophageal squamous cell carcinoma. TCRdb called the PCR reads again in MiXCR, with one record for every CDR3 protein. The table lists roughly 20,000 distinct CDR3 sequences, around 40% of them singletons, with about 6.8% in the top ten. The sequenced sample consisted of blood. These receptors were collected from a male donor with esophageal squamous cell carcinoma.

The sample holds many counts of this clonotype. This rearrangement joins TRBV5-4 to TRBJ2-5; D remains ambiguous. The V and J ends lost 3 bases and 5 bases respectively, with 8 bases between them. The CDR3 sequence is 12 residues long. The V gene's germline CDR1 is SGHNT and CDR2 YYREEE (reference sequence). The CDR3 nucleotides read TGTGCCAGCAGCTCTCCTTACGAGACCCAGTACTTC. Amino acids: CASSSPYETQYF.

This clonotype showed up just a few times. The chain combines TRBV9 with TRBJ2-5, with D possibly being TRBD2 (5 bases). There are 15 residues in the CDR3. Germline CDR1 SGDLS, CDR2 YYNGEE. V lost 4 bases, J lost 2 bases, and 15 bases lay in between. CDR3 DNA sequence: TGTGCCAGCAGCCCCAACGGACTGCTACAAGAGACCCAGTACTTC. Residues: CASSPNGLLQETQYF.

CDR3 loop: CASSLRALEGANSGSYEQFF. The CDR3 nucleotides read TGTGCCAGCAGCTTACGTGCCCTCGAGGGGGCGAACTCCGGGTCCTACGAGCAGTTCTTC. V is TRBV7-2 and J is TRBJ2-6; 7 bases fit TRBD1. The J call may be in error: the DNA end matches TRBJ2-1 better. The V gene's germline CDR1 is SGHTA and CDR2 FQGNSA. The CDR3 totals 20 residues.

The chain is built from TRBV7-2 and TRBJ1-5; 8 bases agree with TRBD1. Germline loops: CDR1 SGHTA, CDR2 FQGNSA. The CDR3 contains 14 residues. Trimming at V came to 3 bases and at J to 6 bases, leaving 4 bases not matched to a gene. CDR3 in amino acids: CASSFFDRGQPQHF. The CDR3 region has the DNA TGTGCCAGCAGCTTTTTCGACAGGGGTCAGCCCCAGCATTTT.

This clonotype has just a few counts. The chain is built from TRBV7-9 and TRBJ2-6; TRBD1 aligns across 10 bases. The trim removed 6 bases at V and 3 bases at J, leaving 5 bases unmatched. The germline V gene encodes CDR1 SEHNR and CDR2 FQNEAQ (reference sequence). The CDR3 consists of 16 residues. The CDR3 is CASSRQGADGANVLTF. The CDR3 bases are TGTGCCAGCAGTCGACAGGGGGCCGATGGGGCCAACGTCCTGACTTTC.